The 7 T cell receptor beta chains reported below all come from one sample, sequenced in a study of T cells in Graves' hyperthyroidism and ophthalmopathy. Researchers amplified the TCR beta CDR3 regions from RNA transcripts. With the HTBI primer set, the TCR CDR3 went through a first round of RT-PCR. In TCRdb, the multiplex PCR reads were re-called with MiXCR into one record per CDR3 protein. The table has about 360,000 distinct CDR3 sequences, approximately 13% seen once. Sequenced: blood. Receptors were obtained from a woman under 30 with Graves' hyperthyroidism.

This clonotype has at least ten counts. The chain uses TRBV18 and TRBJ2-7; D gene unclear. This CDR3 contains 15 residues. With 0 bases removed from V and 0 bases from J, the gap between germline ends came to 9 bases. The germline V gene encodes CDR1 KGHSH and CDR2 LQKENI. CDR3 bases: TGTGCCAGCTCACCACCCTCCGTTAGCTCCTACGAGCAGTACTTC. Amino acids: CASSPPSVSSYEQYF. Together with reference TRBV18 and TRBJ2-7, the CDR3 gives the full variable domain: NAGVMQNPRHLVRRRGQEARLRCSPMKGHSHVYWYRQLPEEGLKFMVYLQKENIIDESGMPKERFSAEFPKEGPSILRIQQVVRGDSAAYFCASSPPSVSSYEQYFGPGTRLTVT.

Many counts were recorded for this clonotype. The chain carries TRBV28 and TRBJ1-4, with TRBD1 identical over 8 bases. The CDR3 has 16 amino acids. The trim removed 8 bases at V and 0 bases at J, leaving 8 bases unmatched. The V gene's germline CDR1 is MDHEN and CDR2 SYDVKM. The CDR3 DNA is TGTGCCAGCCGACAGGGGAGCGCTGCAACTAATGAAAAACTGTTTTTT. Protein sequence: CASRQGSAATNEKLFF.

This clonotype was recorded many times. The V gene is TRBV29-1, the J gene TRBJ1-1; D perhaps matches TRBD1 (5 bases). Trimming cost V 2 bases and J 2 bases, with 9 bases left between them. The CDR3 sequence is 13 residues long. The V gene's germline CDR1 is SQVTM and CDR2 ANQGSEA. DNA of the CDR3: TGCAGCGTTGAAAGCGGGGCTAACACTGAAGCTTTCTTT. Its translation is CSVESGANTEAFF.

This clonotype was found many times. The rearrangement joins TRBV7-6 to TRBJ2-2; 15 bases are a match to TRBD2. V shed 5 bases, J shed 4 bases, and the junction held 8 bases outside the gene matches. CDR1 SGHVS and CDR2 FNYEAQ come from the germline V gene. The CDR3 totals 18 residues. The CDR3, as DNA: TGTGCCAGCAGCCTCAGGACTAGCGGGGGGGGCGGCACCGGGGAGCTGTTTTTT. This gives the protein CASSLRTSGGGGTGELFF.

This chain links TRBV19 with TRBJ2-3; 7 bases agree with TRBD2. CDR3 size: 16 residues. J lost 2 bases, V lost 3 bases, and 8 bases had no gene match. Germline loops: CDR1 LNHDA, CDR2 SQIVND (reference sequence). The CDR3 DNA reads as TGTGCCAGTAGTATTGGGACTAACTACTACACAGATACGCAGTATTTT. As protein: CASSIGTNYYTDTQYF. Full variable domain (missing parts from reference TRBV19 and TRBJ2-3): DGGITQSPKYLFRKEGQNVTLSCEQNLNHDAMYWYRQDPGQGLRLIYYSQIVNDFQKGDIAEGYSVSREKKESFPLTVTSAQKNPTAFYLCASSIGTNYYTDTQYFGPGTRLTVL.

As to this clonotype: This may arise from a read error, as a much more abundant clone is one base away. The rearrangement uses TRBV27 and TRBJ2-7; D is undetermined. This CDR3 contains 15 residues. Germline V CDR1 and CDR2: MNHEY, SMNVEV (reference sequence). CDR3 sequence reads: CASSLGPNPFYEQCF. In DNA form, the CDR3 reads TGTGCCAGCAGTTTGGGTCCGAATCCCTTCTACGAGCAGTGCTTC.

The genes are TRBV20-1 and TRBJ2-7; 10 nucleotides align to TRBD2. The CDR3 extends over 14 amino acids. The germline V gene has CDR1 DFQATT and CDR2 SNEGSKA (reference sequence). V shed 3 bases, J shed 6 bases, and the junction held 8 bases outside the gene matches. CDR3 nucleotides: TGCAGTGCTAGCCGGGCTAGCGGGAGTAGCGAGCAGTACTTC. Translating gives CSASRASGSSEQYF.